Listed below are T cell receptor beta chains from one sample, sequenced in a study of cytomegalovirus exposure and HLA in healthy donors. Some clones are missing from TCRdb's copy, which holds only in-frame ones; the method was immunoSEQ multiplex PCR. The table records 150,000 to 200,000 clones, 87% of them present only once. The sequenced material came from PBMCs. The receptors were sampled from a woman in her thirties in good health and CMV-seronegative. Each CDR3 is given with its conserved first and last residue. D genes are given only for firm matches. Clone sizes are given selectively: once, few, many, or a class where the clone is expanded.

clone_size	v_call	d_call	j_call	cdr3_nt	cdr3_aa
NA	TRBV4-3	NA	TRBJ1-4	TGCGCCAGCAGCCAAGATGAAGGGGCATATGAAAAACTGTTTTTT	CASSQDEGAYEKLFF
NA	TRBV21-1	NA	TRBJ1-1	TGTGCCAGCAGCCCGGGACAGTCCAACACTGAAGCTTTCTTT	CASSPGQSNTEAFF
NA	TRBV7-9	NA	TRBJ2-7	TGTGCCAGCAGCTTAGTTGGGGAGTCCTACGAGCAGTACTTC	CASSLVGESYEQYF
NA	TRBV5-4	TRBD1	TRBJ1-2	TGTGCCAGCACCATCGACAGGGACGGCTGGGGCTACACCTTC	CASTIDRDGWGYTF
once	TRBV10-3	TRBD1	TRBJ2-7	TGTGCCATCAGGACAGGGGCCTCCGACGACTACGAGCAGTACTTC	CAIRTGASDDYEQYF
NA	TRBV5-1	NA	TRBJ2-7	TGCGCCAGCAGCTTGGAGGCAGGGGGGAAGCAGTACTTC	CASSLEAGGKQYF
NA	TRBV6-6	TRBD1	TRBJ2-7	TGTGCCAGCGGGAACAGGGGGTTCTCCTACGAGCAGTACTTC	CASGNRGFSYEQYF
NA	TRBV5-1	TRBD2	TRBJ2-1	TGCGCCTGCGCGGTGGTAGCGGGCTCCTACAATGAGCAGTTCTTC	CACAVVAGSYNEQFF
NA	TRBV5-4	TRBD1	TRBJ1-2	TGTGCCAGCAGCAAGGGGGACAGGCTAAAGGGCTACACCTTC	CASSKGDRLKGYTF
NA	TRBV18	NA	TRBJ1-2	TGTGCCAGCTCACCGAAGGACTCGAACTATGGCTACACCTTC	CASSPKDSNYGYTF
NA	TRBV30	NA	TRBJ2-7	TGTGCCTGGACCCCAGCCCTGGGAGCTCTGACCTACGAGCAGTACTTC	CAWTPALGALTYEQYF
NA	TRBV18	TRBD1	TRBJ2-2	TGTGCCAGCTCACCGGACAGGGCGGCCGGGGAGCTGTTTTTT	CASSPDRAAGELFF
few	TRBV6-5	TRBD1	TRBJ1-4	TGTGCCAGCAGTAGAGTAACAGGGGACGGGGAAAAACTGTTTTTT	CASSRVTGDGEKLFF
NA	TRBV7-9	NA	TRBJ1-1	TGTGCCCCTAACCCGGACACTGAAGCTTTCTTT	CAPNPDTEAFF
NA	TRBV4-1	TRBD1	TRBJ2-7	TGCGCCAGCAGCCAAGCCAGGACAGGGCCCTACGAGCAGTACTTC	CASSQARTGPYEQYF
NA	TRBV9	NA	TRBJ1-5	TGTGCCAGCAGCAAACGTGGGGCGGATTATAGCAATCAGCCCCAGCATTTT	CASSKRGADYSNQPQHF
NA	TRBV7-6	NA	TRBJ2-7	TGTGCCAGCAGCTCACGACAGTCCTACGAGCAGTACTTC	CASSSRQSYEQYF
NA	TRBV5-1	TRBD2	TRBJ2-1	TGCGCCAGCAGCTTGCGCCTAGCGGGAGTAGGGCCCTCCTACAATGAGCAGTTCTTC	CASSLRLAGVGPSYNEQFF
NA	TRBV7-3	NA	TRBJ2-3	TGTGCCAGCAGCTTAACAGGGGCGAGCACAGATACGCAGTATTTT	CASSLTGASTDTQYF
NA	TRBV28	TRBD2	TRBJ2-2	TGTGCCAGCAGTTTAGCGGGAGGGCCTCAGAGCACCGGGGAGCTGTTTTTT	CASSLAGGPQSTGELFF
NA	TRBV20-1	TRBD1	TRBJ2-3	TGCAGTGCTACGACAGGGGATACGCAGTATTTT	CSATTGDTQYF
NA	TRBV10-2	TRBD1	TRBJ2-7	TGCGCCGCCGGACAGGGCTACGAGCAGTACTTC	CAAGQGYEQYF
NA	TRBV2	TRBD2	TRBJ2-2	TGTGCCAGCAGTCCCGGGCGGGAGGGGGAGCTGTTTTTT	CASSPGREGELFF
NA	TRBV18	NA	TRBJ2-7	TGTGCCAGCTCGCGGACAGAGTACGAGCAGTACTTC	CASSRTEYEQYF
NA	TRBV29-1	NA	TRBJ1-5	TGCAGCGTCCTTTCCGGGAACTACAATCAGCCCCAGCATTTT	CSVLSGNYNQPQHF
NA	TRBV9	TRBD1	TRBJ1-2	TGTGCCAGCAGCGGCCGGGACAGGGGCCCCCTGGGAGGCTACACCTTC	CASSGRDRGPLGGYTF
NA	TRBV28	TRBD2	TRBJ2-3	TGTGCCAGCAGTTTCGGGACTAGCGGGAGGGCCGGCACAGATACGCAGTATTTT	CASSFGTSGRAGTDTQYF
NA	TRBV6-5	TRBD1	TRBJ1-1	TGTGCCAGCAGGACGGACAGGACGATGAACACTGAAGCTTTCTTT	CASRTDRTMNTEAFF
NA	TRBV2	NA	TRBJ2-1	TGTGCCAGCAGGGACTTCGGGAGGCAGTTCTTC	CASRDFGRQFF
NA	TRBV7-9	NA	TRBJ1-4	TGTGCCAGCAGCTTAGGGGATGGAGGACAGTGGGAAAAACTGTTTTTT	CASSLGDGGQWEKLFF
NA	TRBV7-2	TRBD1	TRBJ1-1	TGTGCCAGCACCTCACAGGGGTATAGCACTGAAGCTTTCTTT	CASTSQGYSTEAFF
NA	TRBV18	NA	TRBJ1-4	TGTGCCAGCACCACTATCACAGACAGGCTGGGGGAAAAACTGTTTTTT	CASTTITDRLGEKLFF
NA	TRBV9	NA	TRBJ2-2	TGTGCCAGCAGCGAATACAGATCCACGAACACCGGGGAGCTGTTTTTT	CASSEYRSTNTGELFF
NA	TRBV18	NA	TRBJ1-2	TGTGCCAGCTCACCCTCTCTGGACAGATCGTACTATGGCTACACCTTC	CASSPSLDRSYYGYTF
NA	TRBV28	TRBD1	TRBJ2-7	TGTGCCAGCAGACAACAGGGGATCATAGGCTACGAGCAGTACTTC	CASRQQGIIGYEQYF
NA	TRBV27	TRBD1	TRBJ1-2	TGTGCCAGCAGGGGGCAGGGGGCGGAGGGCTATGGCTACACCTTC	CASRGQGAEGYGYTF
few	TRBV5-1	NA	TRBJ1-4	TGCGCCAGCAGCATGAACCCGCCCCTCGGGAATGAAAAACTGTTTTTT	CASSMNPPLGNEKLFF
NA	TRBV10-3	NA	TRBJ1-2	TGTGCCATCAGTGAGCTTGGACAGCAATCTTTCTTC	CAISELGQQSFF
NA	TRBV4-3	NA	TRBJ2-5	TGCGCCAGCAGCCAAGACCCCTTCCAAGAGACCCAGTACTTC	CASSQDPFQETQYF
NA	TRBV19	NA	TRBJ2-7	TGTGCCAGTAGCACCCCCGGGGTGTCCTACGAGCAGTACTTC	CASSTPGVSYEQYF